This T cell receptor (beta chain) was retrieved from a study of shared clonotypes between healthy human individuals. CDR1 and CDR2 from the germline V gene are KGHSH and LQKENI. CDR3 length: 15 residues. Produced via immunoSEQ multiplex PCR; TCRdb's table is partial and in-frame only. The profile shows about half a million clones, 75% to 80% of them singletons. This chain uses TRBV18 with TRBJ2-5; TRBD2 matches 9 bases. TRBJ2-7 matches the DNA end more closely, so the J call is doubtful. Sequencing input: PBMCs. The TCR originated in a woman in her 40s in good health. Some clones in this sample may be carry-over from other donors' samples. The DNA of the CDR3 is TGTGCCAGCTCACCACCGTCGGGACTAGCTTACGAGCAGTACTTC. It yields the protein CASSPPSGLAYEQYF.